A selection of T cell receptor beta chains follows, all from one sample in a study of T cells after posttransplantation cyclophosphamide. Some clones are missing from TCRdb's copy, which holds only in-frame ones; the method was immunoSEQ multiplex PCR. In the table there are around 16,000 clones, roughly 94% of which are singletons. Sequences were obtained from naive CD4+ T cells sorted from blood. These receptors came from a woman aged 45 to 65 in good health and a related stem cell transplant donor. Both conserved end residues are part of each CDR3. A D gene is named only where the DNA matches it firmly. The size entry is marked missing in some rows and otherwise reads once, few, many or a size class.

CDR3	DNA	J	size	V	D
CASSDQGWTGANVLTF	TGTGCCAGCAGTGACCAGGGGTGGACTGGGGCCAACGTCCTGACTTTC	TRBJ2-6	once	TRBV6-1	NA
CASSVVAGTGNTIYF	TGTGCCAGCAGCGTAGTGGCAGGGACTGGAAACACCATATATTTT	TRBJ1-3	NA	TRBV9	NA
CASSLRSGRHEQYF	TGTGCCAGCAGCTTGAGGTCAGGGAGGCACGAGCAGTACTTC	TRBJ2-7	few	TRBV5-6	NA
CASSLARVGTDTQYF	TGTGCCAGCAGCTTAGCGCGGGTTGGCACAGATACGCAGTATTTT	TRBJ2-3	NA	TRBV7-2	NA
CASSFEGGTFQTQHF	TGTGCCAGCAGCTTTGAGGGTGGAACATTTCAGACCCAGCATTTT	TRBJ1-5	NA	TRBV7-9	NA
CASSPRREFAYNEQFF	TGTGCCAGCAGCCCTAGGCGGGAGTTCGCCTACAATGAGCAGTTCTTC	TRBJ2-1	NA	TRBV7-2	TRBD2
CASSQFRLAGGNEQFF	TGTGCCAGCAGCCAATTCCGTCTAGCGGGAGGGAATGAGCAGTTCTTC	TRBJ2-1	NA	TRBV14	TRBD2
CASSLSGPDTQYF	TGTGCCAGCAGCTTAAGTGGCCCGGATACGCAGTATTTT	TRBJ2-3	NA	TRBV7-9	NA
CASSSRTSGRTDTQYF	TGTGCCAGCAGTTCCCGGACTAGCGGGAGGACAGATACGCAGTATTTT	TRBJ2-3	NA	TRBV27	TRBD2
CSVVRARETQYF	TGCAGCGTTGTGAGGGCGCGAGAGACCCAGTACTTC	TRBJ2-5	NA	TRBV29-1	NA
CASSQLLAGGQETQYF	TGTGCCAGCAGCCAACTCCTAGCGGGAGGCCAAGAGACCCAGTACTTC	TRBJ2-5	NA	TRBV7-7	TRBD2
CASSATGGIGQPQHF	TGTGCCAGCAGCGCAACAGGGGGCATCGGTCAGCCCCAGCATTTT	TRBJ1-5	NA	TRBV9	TRBD1
CASSYEPGMAEAFF	TGCGCCAGCAGTTACGAACCAGGGATGGCTGAAGCTTTCTTT	TRBJ1-1	few	TRBV10-1	NA
CASSFTSGYNEQFF	TGTGCCAGCAGCTTTACTAGCGGCTACAATGAGCAGTTCTTC	TRBJ2-1	NA	TRBV7-2	TRBD2
CASSLLPGTGSDTQYF	TGTGCCAGCAGTTTATTGCCCGGGACAGGGAGCGATACGCAGTATTTT	TRBJ2-3	NA	TRBV28	TRBD1
CASSLMSGRSRTGELFF	TGTGCCAGCAGCTTAATGAGCGGGAGGTCGCGCACCGGGGAGCTGTTTTTT	TRBJ2-2	NA	TRBV7-6	TRBD2
CASSRTGGAEAFF	TGTGCCAGCTCACGGACAGGGGGAGCTGAAGCTTTCTTT	TRBJ1-1	NA	TRBV18	TRBD1
CSVGTSGYNEQFF	TGCAGCGTTGGGACTAGCGGCTACAATGAGCAGTTCTTC	TRBJ2-1	once	TRBV29-1	TRBD2
CASAWGEKTQYF	TGTGCTAGTGCCTGGGGCGAGAAGACCCAGTACTTC	TRBJ2-5	NA	TRBV12-5	NA
CASSPLAGIQETQYF	TGTGCCAGCAGTCCACTAGCGGGAATCCAAGAGACCCAGTACTTC	TRBJ2-5	NA	TRBV5-4	TRBD2
CASSVGSSGNTIYF	TGTGCCAGCAGCGTAGGGAGCTCTGGAAACACCATATATTTT	TRBJ1-3	NA	TRBV7-9	NA
CASTGEAYYNEQFF	TGTGCCAGCACGGGGGAGGCCTACTACAATGAGCAGTTCTTC	TRBJ2-1	NA	TRBV5-4	NA
CASSLNGWASGRGLSYEQYF	TGTGCCAGCAGCTTAAACGGTTGGGCTAGCGGGAGGGGTCTCTCCTACGAGCAGTACTTC	TRBJ2-7	NA	TRBV13	TRBD2
CASRAGLPNTGELFF	TGCGCCAGCAGGGCGGGACTCCCAAACACCGGGGAGCTGTTTTTT	TRBJ2-2	NA	TRBV5-1	NA
CASSPRVGLGTVSLGYGYTF	TGTGCCAGCAGTCCCCGGGTAGGGCTCGGGACAGTCTCCTTAGGGTATGGCTACACCTTC	TRBJ1-2	NA	TRBV27	TRBD1
CASSWGQGPNEKLFF	TGTGCCAGCTCTTGGGGACAGGGCCCAAATGAAAAACTGTTTTTT	TRBJ1-4	NA	TRBV18	TRBD1
CASTPQGRSGANVLTF	TGTGCCAGCACTCCACAGGGGCGGTCTGGGGCCAACGTCCTGACTTTC	TRBJ2-6	NA	TRBV6-6	TRBD1
CASSSMDFYNEQFF	TGTGCCAGCAGCTCTATGGACTTTTACAATGAGCAGTTCTTC	TRBJ2-1	NA	TRBV7-2	NA
CSVPTGSNTGELFF	TGCAGCGTTCCGACAGGGTCGAACACCGGGGAGCTGTTTTTT	TRBJ2-2	NA	TRBV29-1	TRBD1
CASSGAGVPETQYF	TGTGCCAGCAGTGGCGCGGGAGTCCCAGAGACCCAGTACTTC	TRBJ2-5	NA	TRBV2	TRBD2
CASSDISNEQFF	TGTGCCAGCTCAGACATTAGCAATGAGCAGTTCTTC	TRBJ2-1	NA	TRBV28	NA
CASRPTTGIGELFF	TGTGCCAGCAGACCCACGACAGGGATCGGGGAGCTGTTTTTT	TRBJ2-2	NA	TRBV28	TRBD1
CASSYARAKGANVLTF	TGTGCCAGCAGTTACGCCAGGGCGAAAGGGGCCAACGTCCTGACTTTC	TRBJ2-6	NA	TRBV6-6	NA
CASSRGRSSYNSPLHF	TGCGCCAGCTCGCGGGGGAGGAGCTCCTATAATTCACCCCTCCACTTT	TRBJ1-6	once	TRBV4-3	NA
CASSFTGGLNTEAFF	TGTGCCAGCAGTTTTACAGGGGGCCTGAACACTGAAGCTTTCTTT	TRBJ1-1	few	TRBV27	TRBD1
CASSKQGGKFNTEAFF	TGCGCCAGCAGCAAACAGGGGGGGAAATTTAACACTGAAGCTTTCTTT	TRBJ1-1	NA	TRBV5-1	TRBD1
CASSVAGQGAGDTEAFF	TGTGCCAGCAGCGTAGCTGGACAGGGGGCAGGAGACACTGAAGCTTTCTTT	TRBJ1-1	once	TRBV9	TRBD1
CASSPDTWNTEAFF	TGTGCCAGCAGCCCGGACACCTGGAACACTGAAGCTTTCTTT	TRBJ1-1	NA	TRBV7-9	NA
CASTRGGRPPYEQYF	TGTGCCAGTACCCGGGGCGGGAGGCCCCCCTACGAGCAGTACTTC	TRBJ2-7	NA	TRBV19	TRBD2
CASSSGLDTQYF	TGTGCCAGCAGCTCTGGACTAGATACGCAGTATTTT	TRBJ2-3	NA	TRBV7-3	NA